This TCR beta chain was retrieved from a study of cytomegalovirus exposure and HLA in healthy donors. Trimming left V 6 bases short and J 6 bases short, with 12 bases between. In germline, CDR1 is SNHLY, CDR2 FYNNEI. This CDR3 comprises 13 residues. TCRdb keeps only in-frame clones here, not all; method: immunoSEQ multiplex PCR. The repertoire includes 200,000 to 250,000 clones, roughly nine tenths of them detected once, and more than 10% sits in the top ten. Sequenced sample: PBMCs. The genes are TRBV2 and TRBJ1-5, with a tentative D call TRBD1 (6 bases). The source is a man between 18 and 29 years old in good health and CMV-seropositive. The CDR3 loop reads CASSPQGPQPQHF. The CDR3 bases are TGTGCCAGCAGCCCACAGGGTCCTCAGCCCCAGCATTTT.